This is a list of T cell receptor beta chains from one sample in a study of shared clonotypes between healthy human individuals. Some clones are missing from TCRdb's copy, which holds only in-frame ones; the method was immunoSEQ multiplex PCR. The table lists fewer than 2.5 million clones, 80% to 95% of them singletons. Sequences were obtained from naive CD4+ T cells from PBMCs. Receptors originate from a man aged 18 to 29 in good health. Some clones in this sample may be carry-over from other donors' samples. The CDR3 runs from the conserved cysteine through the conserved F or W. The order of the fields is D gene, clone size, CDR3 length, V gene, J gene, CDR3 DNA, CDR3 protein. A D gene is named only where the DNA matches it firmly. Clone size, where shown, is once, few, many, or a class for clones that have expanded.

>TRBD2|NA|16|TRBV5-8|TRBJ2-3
TGTGCCAGCAGCTTGGGGATAGCGGGTAACACAGATACGCAGTATTTT
CASSLGIAGNTDTQYF
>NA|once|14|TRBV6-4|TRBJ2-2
TGTGCCAGCAGTGAGTCAGGTGGTACCGGGGAGCTGTTTTTT
CASSESGGTGELFF
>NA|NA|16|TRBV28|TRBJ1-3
TGTGCCAGCAGTGATGTCGGGGAAGGAACTGGAAACACCATATATTTT
CASSDVGEGTGNTIYF
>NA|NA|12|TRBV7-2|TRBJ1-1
TGTGCCAGCAGCTTAGTACACAGAGAAGCTTTCTTT
CASSLVHREAFF
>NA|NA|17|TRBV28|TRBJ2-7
TGTGCCAGCAGTTTAAATAGGTTAGGGGCCATTTCCTACGAGCAGTACTTC
CASSLNRLGAISYEQYF
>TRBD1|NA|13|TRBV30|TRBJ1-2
TGTGCCTGGACGGACAGGGGCTACTATGGCTACACCTTC
CAWTDRGYYGYTF
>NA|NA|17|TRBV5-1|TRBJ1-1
TGCGCCAGCAGCTTGTTCGCAGCATTAGGCGCGAACACTGAAGCTTTCTTT
CASSLFAALGANTEAFF
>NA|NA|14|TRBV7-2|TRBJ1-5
TGTGCCAGCAGTCCTCGTGATGGCAATCAGCCCCAGCATTTT
CASSPRDGNQPQHF
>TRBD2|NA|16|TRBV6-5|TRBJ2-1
TGTGCCAGCAGTTACGACAGCGGGAGGGCTAGGTATGAGCAGTTCTTC
CASSYDSGRARYEQFF
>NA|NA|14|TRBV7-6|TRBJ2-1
TGTGCCAGCAGCCCACAAATCGGATACAATGAGCAGTTCTTC
CASSPQIGYNEQFF
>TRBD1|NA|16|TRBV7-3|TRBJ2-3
TGTGCCAGCAGCTTAAGGCCCAGGGGGCAAGCAGATACGCAGTATTTT
CASSLRPRGQADTQYF
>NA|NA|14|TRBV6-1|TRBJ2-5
TGTGCCAGCAGGCGTCTGACCGGCGGCGAGACCCAGTACTTC
CASRRLTGGETQYF
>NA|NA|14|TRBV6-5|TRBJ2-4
TGTGCCAGCAGACAGGGGGGGGACAAAAACATTCAGTACTTC
CASRQGGDKNIQYF
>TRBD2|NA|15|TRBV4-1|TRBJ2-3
TGCGCCAGCAGCCAAGGCGGGCTCGGGACTAAAACGCAGTATTTT
CASSQGGLGTKTQYF
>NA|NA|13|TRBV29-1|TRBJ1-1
TGCAGCGTTGAAGCCCGAATGAACACTGAAGCTTTCTTT
CSVEARMNTEAFF
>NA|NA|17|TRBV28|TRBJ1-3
TGTGCCAGCAGTTTGGGCCCGCAGGCCGTCCGAGTCGGCACCATATATTTT
CASSLGPQAVRVGTIYF
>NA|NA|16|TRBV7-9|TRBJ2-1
TGTGCCAGCAGCTTAAGAGGGGCGTATCCCCACAATGAGCAGTTCTTC
CASSLRGAYPHNEQFF
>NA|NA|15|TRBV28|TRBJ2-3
TGTGCCAGCAGTTCCGACAGAACTAGCACAGATACGCAGTATTTT
CASSSDRTSTDTQYF
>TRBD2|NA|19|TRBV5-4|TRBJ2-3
TGTGCCAGCCGACCCAGCGAGCTTGGGGGACTACTCTTCACAGATACGCAGTATTTT
CASRPSELGGLLFTDTQYF
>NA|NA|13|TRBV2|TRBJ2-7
TGTGCCAGCAGAGGTGAAGCGAGCTCCGAGCAGTACTTC
CASRGEASSEQYF
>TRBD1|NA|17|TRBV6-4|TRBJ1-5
TGTGCCAGCAGCCCAGGACAGGGCTCGGTCCGCAATCAGCCCCAGCATTTT
CASSPGQGSVRNQPQHF
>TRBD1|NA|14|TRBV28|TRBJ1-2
TGTGCCAGCAGTTACAACAGGGGGCAGTATGGCTACACCTTC
CASSYNRGQYGYTF
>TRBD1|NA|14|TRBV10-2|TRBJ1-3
TGCGCCAGCGTGGACAGGGAGTCTGGAAACACCATATATTTT
CASVDRESGNTIYF
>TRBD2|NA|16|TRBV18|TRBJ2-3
TGTGCCAGCTCACAGGGGCTAGCGGGAGTCACAGATACGCAGTATTTT
CASSQGLAGVTDTQYF
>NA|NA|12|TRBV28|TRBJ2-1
TGTGCCAGCAGTTTAAGGCTAGCGGAGCAGTTCTTC
CASSLRLAEQFF
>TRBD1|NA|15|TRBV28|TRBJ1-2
TGTGCCAGCAGTTTAGACAGGGGGGATAACTATGGCTACACCTTC
CASSLDRGDNYGYTF
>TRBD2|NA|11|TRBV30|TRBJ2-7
TGTGCTTCCGGACTAGCAGTTGAGCAGTACTTC
CASGLAVEQYF
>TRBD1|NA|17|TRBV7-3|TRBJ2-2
TGTGCCAGCAGCCTCTTGGGACTGGGACAGGGTTCGGGGGAGCTGTTTTTT
CASSLLGLGQGSGELFF
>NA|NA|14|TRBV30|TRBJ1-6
TGTGCCTGGAGTGTAGGGCAGACTAATTCACCCCTCCACTTT
CAWSVGQTNSPLHF
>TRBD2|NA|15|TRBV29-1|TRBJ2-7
TGCAGCGTTCAGAAGCGACTAGCGGGGATCTACGAGCAGTACTTC
CSVQKRLAGIYEQYF
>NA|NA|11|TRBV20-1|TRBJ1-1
TGCAGTGCTAGAGATCGGTCTGAAGCTTTCTTT
CSARDRSEAFF
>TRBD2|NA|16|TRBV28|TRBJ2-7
TGTGCCAGCAGTTATGGACTAGCGGGAGTTACCTACGAGCAGTACTTC
CASSYGLAGVTYEQYF
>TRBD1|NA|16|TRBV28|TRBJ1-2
TGTGCCAGCAGTTTCCAGGGGGCCCCAGCTAACTATGGCTACACCTTC
CASSFQGAPANYGYTF
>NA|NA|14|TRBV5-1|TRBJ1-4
TGCGCCAGCAGCTTTAGACGTCCCAATGAAAAACTGTTTTTT
CASSFRRPNEKLFF
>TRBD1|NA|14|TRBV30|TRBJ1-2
TGTGCCTGGAGTGAGGGGGCTCTAAGCTATGGCTACACCTTC
CAWSEGALSYGYTF
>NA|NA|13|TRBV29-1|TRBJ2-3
TGCAGCGTTGCCCGCGTTGACACAGATACGCAGTATTTT
CSVARVDTDTQYF
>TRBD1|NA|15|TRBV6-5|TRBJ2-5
TGTGCCAGCAGAAAGACAGGGGGCTCGTTAGAGACCCAGTACTTC
CASRKTGGSLETQYF
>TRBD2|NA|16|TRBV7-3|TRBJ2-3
TGTGCCAGCAGCCCAGGACTAGCGGGAGTTCAAGATACGCAGTATTTT
CASSPGLAGVQDTQYF
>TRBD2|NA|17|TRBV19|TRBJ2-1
TGTGCCAGTAGTATGGACCTCATGCGGGAGGGCCTGTATGAGCAGTTCTTC
CASSMDLMREGLYEQFF
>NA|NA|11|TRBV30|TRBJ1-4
TGTGCCTGGAGTCTTAATGAAAAACTGTTTTTT
CAWSLNEKLFF
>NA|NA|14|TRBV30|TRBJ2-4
TGTGCCTGGAGTTATAGGTGGTCCAAAAACATTCAGTACTTC
CAWSYRWSKNIQYF
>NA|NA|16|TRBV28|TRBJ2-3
TGTGCCAGCAGTTTACCCGGGTCGCCCTCATCTTATACGCAGTATTTT
CASSLPGSPSSYTQYF
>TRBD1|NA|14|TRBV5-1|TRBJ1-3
TGCGCCAGCAGCGATACAGGGGCTGGAAACACCATATATTTT
CASSDTGAGNTIYF
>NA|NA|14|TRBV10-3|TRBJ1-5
TGTGCCATCAGTGAGAGCAGGGGCAATCAGCCCCAGCATTTT
CAISESRGNQPQHF
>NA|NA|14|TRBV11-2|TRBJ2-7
TGTGCCAGCAGCTTAGTCGGACGGAGCTACGAGCAGTACTTC
CASSLVGRSYEQYF
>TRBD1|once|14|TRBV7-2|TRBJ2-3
TGTGCCAGCAGCCAAGACAGGGGGTCAGATACGCAGTATTTT
CASSQDRGSDTQYF
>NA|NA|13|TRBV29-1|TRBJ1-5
TGCAGCGTTGAGTTGGGGGTAGGACAGCCCCAGCATTTT
CSVELGVGQPQHF